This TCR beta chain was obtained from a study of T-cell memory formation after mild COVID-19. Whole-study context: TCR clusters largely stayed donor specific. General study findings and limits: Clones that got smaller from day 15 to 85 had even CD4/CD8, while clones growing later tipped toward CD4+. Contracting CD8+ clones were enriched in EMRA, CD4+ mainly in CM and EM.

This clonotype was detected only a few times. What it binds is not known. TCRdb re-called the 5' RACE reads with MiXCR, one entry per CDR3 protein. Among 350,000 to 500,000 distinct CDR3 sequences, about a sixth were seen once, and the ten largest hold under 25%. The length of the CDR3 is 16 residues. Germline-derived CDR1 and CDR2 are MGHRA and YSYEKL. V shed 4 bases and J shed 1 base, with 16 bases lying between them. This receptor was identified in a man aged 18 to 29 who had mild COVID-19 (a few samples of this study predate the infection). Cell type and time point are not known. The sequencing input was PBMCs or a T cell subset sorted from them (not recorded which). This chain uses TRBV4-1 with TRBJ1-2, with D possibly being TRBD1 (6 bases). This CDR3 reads CASSRTYWGRNYGYTF. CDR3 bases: TGCGCCAGCAGCCGTACCTATTGGGGGCGTAACTATGGCTACACCTTC.